This T cell receptor (beta chain) was identified during a study of cytomegalovirus exposure and HLA in healthy donors. The study, taken as a whole, reports: Cytomegalovirus status was reportedly diagnosed by the classifier with high specificity and sensitivity.

This PCR relied on a set of 60 Vbeta primers and 13 Jbeta primers. Assay used: immunoSEQ multiplex PCR; TCRdb lists only in-frame clones, some missing. The sample lists 99,000 or so clones, about 16% occurring once. About this clone: The antigen remains undetermined.

The source material was PBMCs. This TCR was sampled from a female donor in good health and CMV-seronegative.

The chain's CDR3 is CASTGGRSEQYF. CDR3 DNA sequence: TGTGCCTCGACAGGGGGGAGAAGCGAGCAGTACTTC. The V call is TRBV30, the J call TRBJ2-5; 9 positions match TRBD1. The J call is uncertain, as TRBJ2-7 better fits the DNA end. Germline V gene lookup returns CDR1 GTSNPN and CDR2 SVGIG (reference sequence). The CDR3 has 12 residues.